The entry that follows covers one T cell receptor beta chain sequence. The target antigen is unknown. This CDR3 contains 15 residues. V trimming: 4 bases; J trimming: 2 bases; junction bases outside the gene matches: 7. In germline, CDR1 is SGHVS, CDR2 FQNEAQ. This sample was taken from a study of cytomegalovirus exposure and HLA in healthy donors. Whole-study results and caveats: Specificity for CMV antigens was confirmed in vitro for a few of the CMV-associated chains. Rarity marked most TCR sequences, yet some public TCRs occurred in many donors.

The method was immunoSEQ multiplex PCR; TCRdb's version includes in-frame clones alone and lacks a portion of them. The table shows hundreds of thousands of clones, with approximately 90% occurring only once. The gene calls are TRBV7-8 and TRBJ2-7; 8 bases fit TRBD1. Sequencing was done on a sample of PBMCs. The sequence was collected from a woman younger than 30 in good health and CMV-seronegative. CDR3 residues: CASSSGQAATYEQYF. In DNA form, the CDR3 reads TGTGCCAGCAGCTCGGGACAGGCAGCGACCTACGAGCAGTACTTC.